Sequencing of this T cell receptor beta chain was carried out in a study of CD8 T cells in Susac syndrome. Reverse transcription used roughly 0.5 to 1 ug RNA and random hexamers. Across 54 Vbeta and 13 Jbeta, TCR beta CDR3 was amplified with immunoSEQ multiplex PCR. TCRdb re-called the immunoSEQ multiplex PCR reads through MiXCR, storing one row per CDR3 protein. The repertoire includes 150,000 to 160,000 distinct CDR3 sequences, nearly 97% of them detected once, and roughly 0.15% sits in the top ten. In the multiple sclerosis control group, patients were treatment-naive and had stable or active relapsing-remitting disease. TEMRA cells were FACS-enriched, and CD8+ and CD4+ T cells were isolated negatively. Material for sequencing was CD8+ T cells from PBMCs. This sequence was found in a human donor with multiple sclerosis.

The CDR3 region has the DNA TGCAGTGCTGTCTCCCCTCGGGAGGCAAGCAATCAGCCCCAGCATTTT. Encoded protein: CSAVSPREASNQPQHF. This sequence joins TRBV20-1 and TRBJ1-5; D remains unclear. In germline, CDR1 is DFQATT, CDR2 SNEGSKA (reference sequence). The V end lost 5 bases, the J end lost 1 base, and 18 bases lay between the germline ends. This CDR3 region has 16 residues.